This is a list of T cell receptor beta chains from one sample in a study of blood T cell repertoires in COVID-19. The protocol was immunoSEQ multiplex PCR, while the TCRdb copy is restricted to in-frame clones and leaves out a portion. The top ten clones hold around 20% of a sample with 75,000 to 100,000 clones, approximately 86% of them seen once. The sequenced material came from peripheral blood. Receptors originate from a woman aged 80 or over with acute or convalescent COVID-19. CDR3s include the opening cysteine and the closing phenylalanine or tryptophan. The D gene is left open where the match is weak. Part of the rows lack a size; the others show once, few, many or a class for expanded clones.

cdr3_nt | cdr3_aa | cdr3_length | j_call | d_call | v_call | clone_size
TGTGCCAGCAGCCGGGGGGCAAGTGATACGCAGTATTTT | CASSRGASDTQYF | 13 | TRBJ2-3 | - | TRBV25-1 | -
TGTGCCAGCAGCCAGGACAGGGTTTCACCCCTCCACTTT | CASSQDRVSPLHF | 13 | TRBJ1-6 | TRBD1 | TRBV3-1/TRBV3-2 | -
TGCGCCAGCAGTGAGTCGGCAGACTATGGCTACACCTTC | CASSESADYGYTF | 13 | TRBJ1-2 | - | TRBV10-2 | -
TGTGCCAGCAGTTTGGGACTAGCGGGGGGGCTGAGGGACAATGAGCAGTTCTTC | CASSLGLAGGLRDNEQFF | 18 | TRBJ2-1 | TRBD2 | TRBV27 | -
TGTGCCAGCAGCCAAGGGTTGGAGGCTAATGAAAAACTGTTTTTT | CASSQGLEANEKLFF | 15 | TRBJ1-4 | - | TRBV3-1/TRBV3-2 | -
TGTGCCAGCAGCGGCCGGGACAGGAACCACGAGCAGTACTTC | CASSGRDRNHEQYF | 14 | TRBJ2-7 | TRBD1 | TRBV11-1 | -
TGTGCCAGTGGGGACCTCCGGAGGGGATCACCCCTCCACTTT | CASGDLRRGSPLHF | 14 | TRBJ1-6 | - | TRBV19 | -
TGTGCCAGCCTTTACTGGGGGCGGCAGTACTTC | CASLYWGRQYF | 11 | TRBJ2-7 | - | TRBV5-8 | -
TGCGCCAGCAGAGGGGACAGGGGATTTACGAACACCGGGGAGCTGTTTTTT | CASRGDRGFTNTGELFF | 17 | TRBJ2-2 | TRBD1 | TRBV5-1 | once
TGTGCCAGCAGCTTTTATGGAAGGAGCTCTGGAAACACCATATATTTT | CASSFYGRSSGNTIYF | 16 | TRBJ1-3 | - | TRBV7-8 | -
TGTGCCAGCAGCGCCTCCCTAACCCCGAATTCCGAGCAGTACTTC | CASSASLTPNSEQYF | 15 | TRBJ2-7 | - | TRBV2 | -
TGTGCCAGCAGCTTAGTAGGGACAGGGAACGGTCAGTACTTC | CASSLVGTGNGQYF | 14 | TRBJ2-4 | TRBD1 | TRBV11-2 | -
TGCGCCAGCAGCTTGGCCGGGGGGCCTAGAGATACGCAGTATTTT | CASSLAGGPRDTQYF | 15 | TRBJ2-3 | - | TRBV5-1 | -
TGTGCCAGCAGCCCTAGCGGGGTGGACGATACGCAGTATTTT | CASSPSGVDDTQYF | 14 | TRBJ2-3 | TRBD2 | TRBV7-9 | -
TGTGCCAGCAGTGAGGTGAAAGGGTGGCAGGGTTCACCCCTCCACTTT | CASSEVKGWQGSPLHF | 16 | TRBJ1-6 | - | TRBV2 | -
TGTGCCAGCAGCGAAGCGGGATATCTGAGCTACACCTTC | CASSEAGYLSYTF | 13 | TRBJ1-2 | - | TRBV7-3 | -
TGCGCCAGCAGCCCGGGACTAGCGGGCTACGAGCAGTACTTC | CASSPGLAGYEQYF | 14 | TRBJ2-7 | TRBD2 | TRBV5-1 | -
TGCGCCAGCAGCTTGGGAGGTGGGGCTGAGGGCTACACCTTC | CASSLGGGAEGYTF | 14 | TRBJ1-2 | - | TRBV5-1 | -
TGTGCCAGCAGTTCACGGACTGCCACAGATACGCAGTATTTT | CASSSRTATDTQYF | 14 | TRBJ2-3 | - | TRBV28 | -
TGTGCCAGCAGCCTTTATAATTCACCCCTCCACTTT | CASSLYNSPLHF | 12 | TRBJ1-6 | - | TRBV7-9 | few
TGTGCCAGCAGCCGGTCGGGTGCTGGAAACACCATATATTTT | CASSRSGAGNTIYF | 14 | TRBJ1-3 | - | TRBV7-9 | -
TGTGCCAGCAGTTCACCAGGGGGCGCGTCCTATAATTCACCCCTCCACTTT | CASSSPGGASYNSPLHF | 17 | TRBJ1-6 | TRBD1 | TRBV28 | -
TGTGCCAGCAGTGTACGCACCGGGACTTCCACAGATACGCAGTATTTT | CASSVRTGTSTDTQYF | 16 | TRBJ2-3 | - | TRBV6-1 | once
TGCGCCAGCAGCTGGGGGACAGGGAGGAATACTGAAGCTTTCTTT | CASSWGTGRNTEAFF | 15 | TRBJ1-1 | TRBD1 | TRBV5-1 | -
TGTGCCAGCAGCCCATTAGATCGCGAAAAACTGTTTTTT | CASSPLDREKLFF | 13 | TRBJ1-4 | - | TRBV11-2 | -
TGTGCCAGCAGTTACCTACCCCGACAGACAGATACGCAGTATTTT | CASSYLPRQTDTQYF | 15 | TRBJ2-3 | - | TRBV2 | -
TGTGCCAGCAGCCAAGATAAAACCGGGGGGGCGTACACCGGGGAGCTGTTTTTT | CASSQDKTGGAYTGELFF | 18 | TRBJ2-2 | TRBD2 | TRBV4-2 | -
TGTGCCAGTAGTATAAGCGACAGAAATAATGAAAAACTGTTTTTT | CASSISDRNNEKLFF | 15 | TRBJ1-4 | - | TRBV19 | -
TGTGCCAGTAGTGTTCCGGGGACAGGGAGTGAAAAACTGTTTTTT | CASSVPGTGSEKLFF | 15 | TRBJ1-4 | TRBD1 | TRBV19 | -
TGTGCCAGCAGCTTTCTCCAGGGATCCGAGCAGTACTTC | CASSFLQGSEQYF | 13 | TRBJ2-7 | - | TRBV7-9 | -
TGTGCCAGCAGCCAAACCCAGGGTTTTCGTAATGAGCAGTTCTTC | CASSQTQGFRNEQFF | 15 | TRBJ2-1 | - | TRBV3-1/TRBV3-2 | -
TGTGCCAGCAGCCGGGGGGCTAGCGGGACCGGGGAGCTGTTTTTT | CASSRGASGTGELFF | 15 | TRBJ2-2 | TRBD2 | TRBV3-1/TRBV3-2 | -
TGTGCCAGTAGTCAGAGCGGGGGCCGCACTTTCTACAATGAGCAGTTCTTC | CASSQSGGRTFYNEQFF | 17 | TRBJ2-1 | TRBD2 | TRBV19 | -
TGTGCCAGCAGCTTGCGGCAGTTGCGCGAGCAGTACTTC | CASSLRQLREQYF | 13 | TRBJ2-7 | - | TRBV7-8 | -
TGTGCCAGCAGCTTCAGGGGGCAAGGGGCCAACGTCCTGACTTTC | CASSFRGQGANVLTF | 15 | TRBJ2-6 | TRBD1 | TRBV11-2 | -
TGTGCCAGCAGTTTACGAGGTAACCCCGATACGCAGTATTTT | CASSLRGNPDTQYF | 14 | TRBJ2-3 | - | TRBV28 | -
TGTGCCAGCAGCCAAGAGTACGGGGATGAAAAACTGTTTTTT | CASSQEYGDEKLFF | 14 | TRBJ1-4 | - | TRBV14 | -
TGTGCCAGCAGCAAAGGATACAGGGAGGGCTACACCTTC | CASSKGYREGYTF | 13 | TRBJ1-2 | - | TRBV21-1 | -
TGTGCCAGCAGTGCGACAGGGTTGGATGAAAAACTGTTTTTT | CASSATGLDEKLFF | 14 | TRBJ1-4 | TRBD1 | TRBV28 | few
TGTGCCAGCTCCGGACAGGGTGCCTTCTATGGCTACACCTTC | CASSGQGAFYGYTF | 14 | TRBJ1-2 | TRBD1 | TRBV18 | -
TGTGCTAGTGGTTTGGTAAGCCTCCACAGGGGCCCCTATAATTCACCCCTCCACTTT | CASGLVSLHRGPYNSPLHF | 19 | TRBJ1-6 | TRBD1 | TRBV12-5 | -
TGTGCCAGCAGTCGGGACAGCCAAGAGACCCAGTACTTC | CASSRDSQETQYF | 13 | TRBJ2-5 | TRBD1 | TRBV6-5 | -
TGTGCCAGCAGCTTCTCAACAGGGGTACGGGGCTACACCTTC | CASSFSTGVRGYTF | 14 | TRBJ1-2 | TRBD1 | TRBV5-6 | once
TGTGCCAGCAAACCGGGATACACCGGGGAGCTGTTTTTT | CASKPGYTGELFF | 13 | TRBJ2-2 | - | TRBV2 | once
TGTGCCAGCAGCCCTGGGACAGGGCTGGAGACCCAGTACTTC | CASSPGTGLETQYF | 14 | TRBJ2-5 | TRBD1 | TRBV7-6 | -
TGTGCCAGTAGTCCCGGGACAGCCTTGAACACTGAAGCTTTCTTT | CASSPGTALNTEAFF | 15 | TRBJ1-1 | TRBD1 | TRBV19 | -
TGTGCCAGCTTCAGGGGTCACACCGGGGAGCTGTTTTTT | CASFRGHTGELFF | 13 | TRBJ2-2 | - | TRBV28 | -
TGTGCCAGCAGTTACGAACAGGCTTACGAGCAGTACTTC | CASSYEQAYEQYF | 13 | TRBJ2-7 | - | TRBV6-5 | once
TGTGCCAGCAGCCATTACTCTCGGGACACTGAAGCTTTCTTT | CASSHYSRDTEAFF | 14 | TRBJ1-1 | - | TRBV3-1/TRBV3-2 | -
TGTGCCAGCAGCCAGGGCGAAGGGCTTGCCTACGAGCAGTACTTC | CASSQGEGLAYEQYF | 15 | TRBJ2-7 | - | TRBV6-5 | -
TGTGCCAGCAGACCGACAGGGACTAATGAAAAACTGTTTTTT | CASRPTGTNEKLFF | 14 | TRBJ1-4 | TRBD1 | TRBV6-5 | -
TGTGCCAGCAGTCGCTCCGGGGGGCGGAATTCACCCCTCCACTTT | CASSRSGGRNSPLHF | 15 | TRBJ1-6 | - | TRBV6-5 | few
TGTGCCAGCCTTCGGGACAGGGGGCCAGGAAACACCATATATTTT | CASLRDRGPGNTIYF | 15 | TRBJ1-3 | TRBD1 | TRBV7-9 | -
TGTGCCAGCAGCTTGTGGCAGGGGACGAATGAAAAACTGTTTTTT | CASSLWQGTNEKLFF | 15 | TRBJ1-4 | - | TRBV5-6 | -
TGTGCCATCGGCGACAGGAGCAATGAGCAGTTCTTC | CAIGDRSNEQFF | 12 | TRBJ2-1 | - | TRBV10-3 | -
TGTGCTAGTGGTCCTCAGGGGGCGAACACTGAAGCTTTCTTT | CASGPQGANTEAFF | 14 | TRBJ1-1 | TRBD1 | TRBV12-5 | -
TGTGCCAGCAGCACAGGGACAGGGAACACTGAAGCTTTCTTT | CASSTGTGNTEAFF | 14 | TRBJ1-1 | TRBD1 | TRBV6-5 | -
TGTGCCAGCAGCCTAAGCATGGGACAGGGGTTCGATGAGCAGTTCTTC | CASSLSMGQGFDEQFF | 16 | TRBJ2-1 | TRBD1 | TRBV7-6 | -
TGTGCCAGCAGTCGACTAGCGGGGGGGCTGGATACGCAGTATTTT | CASSRLAGGLDTQYF | 15 | TRBJ2-3 | TRBD2 | TRBV6-5 | -